One and the same sample provided the 7 T cell receptor beta chains below, sequenced in a study of blood T cell repertoires in COVID-19. Sequencing was performed with immunoSEQ multiplex PCR; in TCRdb, only in-frame clones are kept and a portion is missing. The top ten clones hold 9.5% to 15% of a sample with about 200,000 clones, around 84% of them seen once. Sequenced material: peripheral blood. The receptors derive from a human donor in a cohort sampled during active COVID-19.

In its sample, this clone was seen a few times. The V gene is TRBV19, the J gene TRBJ1-1, with D possibly TRBD1 on 6 matching bases. The CDR3 is 15 residues long. The ends were cut back, 4 bases at V and 1 base at J, with 13 bases in the middle. Germline V gene sequence: CDR1 LNHDA, CDR2 SQIVND (reference sequence). The CDR3 DNA reads TGTGCCAGTAGTAACCCGGGACACCAGAACACTGAAGCTTTCTTT. Translating gives CASSNPGHQNTEAFF.

The V and J genes are TRBV21-1 and TRBJ1-2; TRBD1 was called by the table and not checked on the DNA. TRBV21-1 is a listed pseudogene. This CDR3 has 17 amino acids. In DNA, the CDR3 is TGTGCCAGCAGCAAAGAAAGAGGGACAGGGTCCGGTAATGGCTACACCTTC. The encoded protein is CASSKERGTGSGNGYTF.

The genes are TRBV5-1 and TRBJ1-3; the D gene is possibly TRBD1 (6 bases). The CDR3 contains 15 residues. From germline, CDR1 is SGHRS and CDR2 YFSETQ. Trimming stripped 0 bases from V and 4 bases from J, with 11 bases between. The chain's CDR3 is CASSLGAGAGNTIYF. The DNA for the CDR3 is TGCGCCAGCAGCTTGGGAGCAGGGGCAGGAAACACCATATATTTT.

The V gene is TRBV27, the J gene TRBJ2-3; D possibly corresponds to TRBD2 (6 bases). CDR1 and CDR2 (germline): MNHEY, SMNVEV (reference sequence). Trimming stripped 2 bases from V and 2 bases from J, with 11 bases between. This CDR3 has 15 amino acids. This CDR3 is CASSLIGGATDTQYF. For the CDR3, the DNA is TGTGCCAGCAGTTTAATTGGCGGGGCCACAGATACGCAGTATTTT.

In its sample, this clone was seen once. The chain employs TRBV5-1 and TRBJ2-1, with TRBD1 matching over 7 bases. V shed 0 bases and J 4 bases; nucleotides not matched to a gene: 7. This CDR3 is 16 amino acids long. CDR1 SGHRS and CDR2 YFSETQ come from the germline V gene. The CDR3 DNA sequence: TGCGCCAGCAGCTTGGAAGGACAGGCGACATACAATGAGCAGTTCTTC. This gives the protein CASSLEGQATYNEQFF. Full variable domain (outside the CDR3, taken from reference TRBV5-1 and TRBJ2-1): KAGVTQTPRYLIKTRGQQVTLSCSPISGHRSVSWYQQTPGQGLQFLFEYFSETQRNKGNFPGRFSGRQFSNSRSEMNVSTLELGDSALYLCASSLEGQATYNEQFFGPGTRLTVL.

The chain combines TRBV7-2 with TRBJ2-3; TRBD1 might be the D (5 bases). Trimming cost V 1 base and J 2 bases, with 13 bases left between them. Germline-derived CDR1 and CDR2 are SGHTA and FQGNSA. CDR3 size: 16 residues. The CDR3 region has the DNA TGTGCCAGCAGCTTAGGGGGCCCCCTAAACACAGATACGCAGTATTTT. As protein: CASSLGGPLNTDTQYF.

The genes are TRBV2 and TRBJ1-1; 7 bases match TRBD1. The germline gives CDR1 SNHLY, CDR2 FYNNEI. V was clipped by 9 bases and J by 6 bases; unmatched bases: 7. The CDR3 runs 12 residues. The CDR3 region has the DNA TGTGCCAGAACAGGGGATTCCCCTGAAGCTTTCTTT. Amino acid sequence: CARTGDSPEAFF.